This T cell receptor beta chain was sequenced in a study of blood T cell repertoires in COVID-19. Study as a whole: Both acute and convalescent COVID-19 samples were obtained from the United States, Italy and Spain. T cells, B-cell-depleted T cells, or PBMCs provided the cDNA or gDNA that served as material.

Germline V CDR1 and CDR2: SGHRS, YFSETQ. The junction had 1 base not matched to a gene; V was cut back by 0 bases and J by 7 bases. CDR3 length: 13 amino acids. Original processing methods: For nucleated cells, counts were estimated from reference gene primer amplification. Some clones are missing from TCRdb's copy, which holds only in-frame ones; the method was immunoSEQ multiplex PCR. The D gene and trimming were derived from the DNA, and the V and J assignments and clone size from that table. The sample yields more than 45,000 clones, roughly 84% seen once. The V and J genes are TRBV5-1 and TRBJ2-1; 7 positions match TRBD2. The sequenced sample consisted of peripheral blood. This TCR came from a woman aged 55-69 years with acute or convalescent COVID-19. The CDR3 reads CASSLVGGNEQFF. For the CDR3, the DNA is TGCGCCAGCAGCTTGGTGGGGGGGAATGAGCAGTTCTTC.